Presented here are 28 T cell receptor beta chains from one specimen sequenced in a study of T cell responses to AZD1222 COVID-19 vaccine. Repertoires were generated with immunoSEQ multiplex PCR, while TCRdb's copy carries only in-frame clones and drops some. This sample has approximately 190,000 clones, with roughly 92% found just once. The sequencing used peripheral blood, collected on day 0 of AZD1222 vaccination. These receptors originate from an adult in good health.

The chain couples TRBV2 to TRBJ1-2; TRBD1 agrees at 7 bases. The germline gives CDR1 SNHLY, CDR2 FYNNEI. The CDR3 has 13 amino acids. With 6 bases clipped from V and 3 bases from J, the junction kept 4 bases outside the gene matches. CDR3 bases: TGTGCCAGCAGCGCTGACAGGGACTATGGCTACACCTTC. Amino acids: CASSADRDYGYTF.

The gene calls are TRBV7-8 and TRBJ1-5; D is uncertain. Between the trimmed V and J ends, which lost 5 bases and 4 bases, there was a span of 12 bases. Germline V CDR1 and CDR2: SGHVS, FQNEAQ. The CDR3 is 14 residues long. CDR3 nucleotide sequence: TGTGCCAGCAGCCGACTACAAGATAATCAGCCCCAGCATTTT. Its translation: CASSRLQDNQPQHF.

The V and J genes are TRBV4-3 and TRBJ2-5; D remains ambiguous. The CDR3 contains 13 residues. CDR1 and CDR2 from the germline V gene are LGHNA and YSLEER. V shed 1 base and J shed 4 bases, with 7 bases lying between them. Here the CDR3 DNA reads TGCGCCAGCAGCCAAGGGCCCCTAGAGACCCAGTACTTC. Protein: CASSQGPLETQYF.

The V and J genes are TRBV5-1 and TRBJ1-5, with TRBD1 as a possible D gene (6 bases). The V gene lost 1 base and the J gene lost 4 bases, with 9 bases spanning the gap. This CDR3 is 14 amino acids long. The germline V gene has CDR1 SGHRS and CDR2 YFSETQ. The CDR3 sequence is CASSLTGNNQPQHF. In DNA, the CDR3 is TGCGCCAGCAGCTTGACAGGGAATAATCAGCCCCAGCATTTT.

The J gene is TRBJ2-7, the V gene TRBV18; 11 bases map to TRBD1. The CDR3 is made up of 15 amino acids. CDR1 is KGHSH, CDR2 LQKENI, per germline. The V and J ends lost 3 bases and 2 bases, in that order; junction bases with no gene match: 3. CDR3 amino acids: CASSPRGQGAYEQYF. CDR3 DNA: TGTGCCAGCTCACCCCGGGGACAGGGGGCCTACGAGCAGTACTTC.

About this clone itself: A read error may account for a junction end that differs from germline. The chain couples TRBV3-1 (or the pseudogene TRBV3-2) to TRBJ2-7; 9 bases are shared with TRBD1. The germline V gene encodes CDR1 LGHDT and CDR2 YNNKEL (reference sequence). The CDR3 totals 16 residues. CDR3 sequence reads: CASSQGPGQGSSEQYF. As DNA, the CDR3 is TGTGCCAGCAGCCAAGGCCCCGGACAGGGGTCCTCCGAGCAGTACTTC.

The genes are TRBV11-3 and TRBJ1-1; D may be TRBD1 (5 bases). Between the trimmed V and J ends, which lost 3 bases and 3 bases, there was a span of 11 bases. CDR3 length: 14 residues. The germline gives CDR1 SGHNT, CDR2 YENEEA. This chain's CDR3 is CASSLASRDTEAFF. In nucleotides, the CDR3 is TGTGCCAGCAGCTTGGCCTCCAGGGACACTGAAGCTTTCTTT.

The chain recombines TRBV5-8 with TRBJ1-5, with D uncertain. V was clipped by 6 bases and J by 0 bases, with 7 bases between them. The germline V gene encodes CDR1 SGHTS and CDR2 YDEGEE. This CDR3 is 13 amino acids long. The CDR3, as DNA: TGTGCCAGCATAATACTTAGCAATCAGCCCCAGCATTTT. It encodes CASIILSNQPQHF.

This rearrangement joins TRBV4-1 to TRBJ1-6; the D is unclear. V was trimmed by 0 bases and J by 10 bases, leaving 10 bases between them. CDR1 is MGHRA, CDR2 YSYEKL, per germline. There are 14 residues in the CDR3. The DNA of the CDR3 is TGCGCCAGCAGCCAAGAAACTTTTTGGTCACCCCTCCACTTT. This codes for CASSQETFWSPLHF.

The chain joins TRBV19 to TRBJ2-2; 9 bases match TRBD1. Unmatched junction bases numbered 7, after V lost 5 bases and J lost 6 bases. The CDR3 is 15 amino acids. Germline CDR1 and CDR2: LNHDA and SQIVND (reference sequence). This CDR3 is CASSVQGALAGELFF. The CDR3 DNA reads as TGTGCCAGTAGTGTACAGGGGGCATTGGCCGGGGAGCTGTTTTTT.

V and J are TRBV10-3 and TRBJ1-2, with 9 bases identical to TRBD1. The CDR3 sequence is 15 residues long. Germline V CDR1 and CDR2: ENHRY, SYGVKD. V shed 3 bases, J shed 6 bases, and the junction held 8 bases outside the gene matches. The CDR3 nucleotides read TGTGCCATCAGTGATACCGGGACAGGGCCCGATGGCTACACCTTC. It codes for CAISDTGTGPDGYTF.

The chain carries TRBV5-4 and TRBJ2-2, with TRBD1 matching over 10 bases. Losses at the gene ends were 4 bases for V and 6 bases for J; bases not matched to a gene: 9. The CDR3 contains 16 residues. Germline loops: CDR1 SGHNT, CDR2 YYREEE (reference sequence). In DNA form, the CDR3 reads TGTGCCAGCAGCAACCGGGACAGGGGAGGGTCCGGGGAGCTGTTTTTT. It specifies CASSNRDRGGSGELFF.

The chain links TRBV7-9 to TRBJ2-1, with unresolved D. This CDR3 has 17 residues. Per the germline V gene, CDR1 is SEHNR and CDR2 is FQNEAQ (reference sequence). The ends were cut back, 2 bases at V and 6 bases at J, with 20 bases in the middle. As DNA, the CDR3 is TGTGCCAGCAGCTTAACCCTGGGAAGGATCCGAACCAATGAGCAGTTCTTC. Translated, it gives CASSLTLGRIRTNEQFF.

The table lists this clone with a count of one. J is TRBJ1-2 and V is TRBV27; unclear D gene. The V gene lost 3 bases and the J gene lost 0 bases, with 8 bases spanning the gap. Germline lookup yields CDR1 MNHEY and CDR2 SMNVEV (reference sequence). This CDR3 comprises 14 residues. CDR3 bases: TGTGCCAGCAGTTTTTGGGCGACTAACTATGGCTACACCTTC. This encodes CASSFWATNYGYTF.

The chain links TRBV2 to TRBJ1-1; 7 bases line up with TRBD1. Germline assignment: CDR1 SNHLY and CDR2 FYNNEI. This CDR3 has 12 residues. The J segment lost 3 bases and the V segment lost 9 bases, leaving 4 bases of the junction unmatched. The CDR3 sequence is CASDGQDTEAFF. The CDR3 DNA follows: TGTGCCAGTGATGGACAGGACACTGAAGCTTTCTTT.

The chain uses TRBV4-2 and TRBJ2-7, with a possible D match to TRBD2 (5 bases). Looked up from germline, CDR1 is LGHNA and CDR2 is YNFKEQ. The CDR3 contains 15 residues. V was pared by 1 base and J by 2 bases, with 12 bases between. The CDR3, as DNA: TGTGCCAGCAGCCAAGCTGAGGGCCAGACCTACGAGCAGTACTTC. It is translated as CASSQAEGQTYEQYF.

The rearrangement links TRBV27 to TRBJ1-3; weak D call: TRBD1 (5 bases). Germline loops: CDR1 MNHEY, CDR2 SMNVEV (reference sequence). V was clipped by 8 bases and J by 2 bases, with 19 bases between them. This CDR3 comprises 16 residues. The CDR3 nucleotides read TGTGCCAGCGGACCCCTCCCTCGGGGGACTGGAAACACCATATATTTT. It yields the protein CASGPLPRGTGNTIYF.

This rearrangement joins TRBV11-1 to TRBJ1-2; no reliable D call. This CDR3 has 13 residues. From germline, CDR1 is SGHAT and CDR2 FQDESV (reference sequence). Trimming took off 1 base at V and 10 bases at J, with 13 bases between the two ends. DNA of the CDR3: TGTGCCAGCAGCTTAGTGGCGACCTCGACCTACACCTTC. As protein: CASSLVATSTYTF.

A note on this clone: One end of the junction fails to match germline, which may point to a read error. V and J are TRBV12-3 or TRBV12-4 and TRBJ2-7; no clear D. The CDR3 is 12 residues long. CDR3 region: CASSLDAASLNF. Here the CDR3 DNA reads TGTGCCAGCAGTTTGGACGCCGCGAGCCTGAACTTC.

J is TRBJ2-2 and V is TRBV18, with D maybe TRBD2 (6 bases). Germline values: CDR1 KGHSH, CDR2 LQKENI. The V end lost 3 bases, the J end lost 2 bases, and 16 bases lay between the germline ends. CDR3 size: 17 residues. The CDR3 loop reads CASSPLARGKNTGELFF. CDR3 coding DNA: TGTGCCAGCTCACCCCTAGCACGGGGGAAAAACACCGGGGAGCTGTTTTTT. Looking up the rest from reference TRBV18 and TRBJ2-2 gives the full variable domain: NAGVMQNPRHLVRRRGQEARLRCSPMKGHSHVYWYRQLPEEGLKFMVYLQKENIIDESGMPKERFSAEFPKEGPSILRIQQVVRGDSAAYFCASSPLARGKNTGELFFGEGSRLTVL.

V usage is TRBV9 and J usage is TRBJ2-3; 11 bases are a match to TRBD2. The V and J ends lost 4 bases and 2 bases, in that order; junction bases with no gene match: 6. There are 16 residues in the CDR3. The V gene's germline CDR1 is SGDLS and CDR2 YYNGEE. CDR3 loop: CASSIPSGGHTDTQYF. CDR3 in DNA: TGTGCCAGCAGCATACCTAGCGGGGGGCACACAGATACGCAGTATTTT. The whole variable domain, filled in from reference TRBV9 and TRBJ2-3, reads DSGVTQTPKHLITATGQRVTLRCSPRSGDLSVYWYQQSLDQGLQFLIQYYNGEERAKGNILERFSAQQFPDLHSELNLSSLELGDSALYFCASSIPSGGHTDTQYFGPGTRLTVL.

V and J are TRBV30 and TRBJ1-2; D is undetermined. Germline V gives CDR1 GTSNPN, CDR2 SVGIG (reference sequence). V was shortened by 4 bases and J by 8 bases, with 8 bases between the two germline ends. The CDR3 spans 10 residues. The CDR3 DNA is TGTGCCTGGAATAGAGGGGGCTACACCTTC. Translated: CAWNRGGYTF.

CDR3 amino acids: CASSITRLAGAGYNEQFF. DNA for the CDR3: TGTGCCAGTAGTATTACGAGGCTAGCGGGGGCCGGGTACAATGAGCAGTTCTTC. The rearrangement uses TRBV19 and TRBJ2-1, with 10 bases that match TRBD2. V lost 3 bases to trimming and J lost 4 bases; unmatched junction nucleotides: 12. The CDR3 has 18 amino acids. CDR1 is LNHDA and CDR2 is SQIVND in the germline V gene (reference sequence).

J is TRBJ1-1 and V is TRBV19, with D unresolved. The CDR3 covers 14 residues. Per the germline V gene, CDR1 is LNHDA and CDR2 is SQIVND (reference sequence). The ends were cut back, 7 bases at V and 5 bases at J, with 17 bases in the middle. The CDR3 here is CASMRGGQRTEAFF. The CDR3 DNA sequence: TGTGCCAGTATGCGAGGAGGGCAGAGGACTGAAGCTTTCTTT.

The chain joins TRBV5-6 to TRBJ1-5, with no clear D. This CDR3 is 13 amino acids long. Germline V gene lookup returns CDR1 SGHDT and CDR2 YYEEEE. V was pared by 1 base and J by 1 base, with 3 bases between. Written as DNA, the CDR3 is TGTGCCAGCAGCTTGTACAGCAATCAGCCCCAGCATTTT. It encodes CASSLYSNQPQHF. Combining the CDR3 with reference TRBV5-6 and TRBJ1-5 gives the whole variable domain DAGVTQSPTHLIKTRGQQVTLRCSPKSGHDTVSWYQQALGQGPQFIFQYYEEEERQRGNFPDRFSGHQFPNYSSELNVNALLLGDSALYLCASSLYSNQPQHFGDGTRLSIL.

This clone has more than one count but fewer than ten. The chain carries TRBV7-2 and TRBJ1-5; D might be TRBD1 (6 bases). V lost 5 bases and J lost 2, with 13 bases in between. Germline values: CDR1 SGHTA, CDR2 FQGNSA. This CDR3 is 15 amino acids long. In DNA, the CDR3 is TGTGCCAGCAGCCTAGGGGGAAGGGGCAATCAGCCCCAGCATTTT. Encoded protein: CASSLGGRGNQPQHF.

This clone was observed once. The CDR3 coding sequence is TGTGCCAGCAGCCAAGGACAGATCATGAACACTGAAGCTTTCTTT. Amino acids: CASSQGQIMNTEAFF. The gene calls are TRBV4-2 and TRBJ1-1; D might be TRBD1 (5 bases). Germline assignment: CDR1 LGHNA and CDR2 YNFKEQ. The ends were cut back, 1 base at V and 0 bases at J, with 9 bases in the middle. The CDR3 totals 15 residues.

The chain employs TRBV2 and TRBJ1-6; perhaps TRBD1 as D (6 bases). The CDR3 extends over 16 amino acids. Germline-derived CDR1 and CDR2 are SNHLY and FYNNEI. V was cut by 1 base and J by 2 bases, with 9 bases left in between. The CDR3 reads CASSEGRGAYNSPLHF. The CDR3 DNA reads TGTGCCAGCAGTGAAGGCAGGGGCGCCTATAATTCACCCCTCCACTTT.